The rows below give T cell receptor beta chains drawn from one sample of a study of T cell repertoires in cytomegalovirus infection. Via MiXCR, TCRdb re-called the reads, giving one row per CDR3 protein. The table lists approximately 190,000 distinct CDR3 sequences, 7.5% to 10% of them singletons. The sample comprised PBMCs. The receptors were sampled from a human donor in good health (CMV status not recorded). Some clones in this sample may be carry-over from other donors' samples. Each CDR3 is given with its conserved first and last residue. The order of the fields is V gene, clone size, J gene, D gene, CDR3 protein, CDR3 DNA. The D gene is left open where the match is weak. Expanded clones are given a class, and other clones once, few, many or no size at all.

v_gene: TRBV11-3
abundance: many
j_gene: TRBJ2-7
d_gene: TRBD2
CDR3aa: CASSLGNSGSTYEQYF
CDR3nt: TGTGCCAGCAGCTTAGGAAACAGCGGGAGCACTTACGAGCAGTACTTC

v_gene: TRBV29-1
abundance: -
j_gene: TRBJ2-2
d_gene: TRBD2
CDR3aa: CSVGTSGGTGELFF
CDR3nt: TGCAGCGTTGGGACTAGCGGGGGAACCGGGGAGCTGTTTTTT

v_gene: TRBV11-2
abundance: many
j_gene: TRBJ1-1
d_gene: -
CDR3aa: CASSLATAALNTEAFF
CDR3nt: TGTGCCAGCAGCTTAGCTACAGCTGCTCTGAACACTGAAGCTTTCTTT

v_gene: TRBV7-2
abundance: many
j_gene: TRBJ2-7
d_gene: TRBD1
CDR3aa: CASSLGGQGLIFYEQYF
CDR3nt: TGTGCCAGCAGCTTAGGGGGACAGGGACTCATTTTCTACGAGCAGTACTTC

v_gene: TRBV29-1
abundance: few
j_gene: TRBJ2-1
d_gene: -
CDR3aa: CSVFKTATYNEQFF
CDR3nt: TGCAGCGTTTTTAAAACGGCTACCTACAATGAGCAGTTCTTC

v_gene: TRBV7-8
abundance: many
j_gene: TRBJ2-7
d_gene: -
CDR3aa: CASSYGRAGSVSYEQYF
CDR3nt: TGTGCCAGCAGCTACGGCCGTGCGGGGAGCGTGAGCTACGAGCAGTACTTC

v_gene: TRBV7-3
abundance: many
j_gene: TRBJ2-3
d_gene: -
CDR3aa: CASSPMGTDTQYF
CDR3nt: TGTGCCAGCAGCCCTATGGGGACAGATACGCAGTATTTT

v_gene: TRBV27
abundance: once
j_gene: TRBJ2-1
d_gene: -
CDR3aa: CASSFEGVGYNEQFF
CDR3nt: TGTGCCAGCAGTTTTGAGGGAGTAGGCTACAATGAGCAGTTCTTC

v_gene: TRBV6-2/TRBV6-3
abundance: many
j_gene: TRBJ1-1
d_gene: -
CDR3aa: CASAEGGVDTEAFF
CDR3nt: TGTGCCAGCGCCGAAGGCGGGGTCGACACTGAAGCTTTCTTT

v_gene: TRBV11-2
abundance: -
j_gene: TRBJ2-5
d_gene: TRBD2
CDR3aa: CASSPSGGAQETQYF
CDR3nt: TGTGCCAGCAGCCCGAGCGGGGGGGCCCAAGAGACCCAGTACTTC

v_gene: TRBV10-3
abundance: medium-sized
j_gene: TRBJ1-1
d_gene: -
CDR3aa: CAISESTRGRNTEAFF
CDR3nt: TGTGCCATCAGTGAGTCGACTCGGGGGCGAAACACTGAAGCTTTCTTT

v_gene: TRBV19
abundance: -
j_gene: TRBJ2-3
d_gene: -
CDR3aa: CASSPAGGTDTQYF
CDR3nt: TGTGCCAGTAGTCCGGCAGGGGGCACAGATACGCAGTATTTT

v_gene: TRBV7-2
abundance: -
j_gene: TRBJ2-5
d_gene: TRBD2
CDR3aa: CASSLRLAGGETQYF
CDR3nt: TGTGCCAGCAGCTTAAGGCTAGCGGGAGGAGAGACCCAGTACTTC

v_gene: TRBV7-2
abundance: many
j_gene: TRBJ1-2
d_gene: -
CDR3aa: CASSLYSFNYGYTF
CDR3nt: TGTGCCAGCAGCTTGTATTCCTTTAACTATGGCTACACCTTC

v_gene: TRBV28
abundance: many
j_gene: TRBJ2-2
d_gene: TRBD1
CDR3aa: CASRPGGNTGELFF
CDR3nt: TGTGCCAGCAGACCAGGGGGGAACACCGGGGAGCTGTTTTTT

v_gene: TRBV28
abundance: -
j_gene: TRBJ2-1
d_gene: -
CDR3aa: CASSPTRINEQFF
CDR3nt: TGTGCCAGCAGCCCCACAAGAATCAATGAGCAGTTCTTC

v_gene: TRBV2
abundance: -
j_gene: TRBJ1-6
d_gene: -
CDR3aa: CAQSPMESRTKNSPLHF
CDR3nt: TGTGCCCAATCCCCGATGGAGAGTAGGACAAAAAATTCACCCCTCCACTTT

v_gene: TRBV7-2
abundance: many
j_gene: TRBJ1-2
d_gene: TRBD1
CDR3aa: CASSLAGRQGDYGYTF
CDR3nt: TGTGCCAGCAGCTTAGCGGGTCGGCAGGGGGACTATGGCTACACCTTC

v_gene: TRBV6-1
abundance: many
j_gene: TRBJ2-3
d_gene: -
CDR3aa: CASSERQGRADTQYF
CDR3nt: TGTGCCAGCAGTGAAAGGCAGGGGCGCGCAGATACGCAGTATTTT

v_gene: TRBV6-2/TRBV6-3
abundance: -
j_gene: TRBJ2-7
d_gene: -
CDR3aa: CASSYDVRDALEQYF
CDR3nt: TGTGCCAGCAGTTACGATGTCAGGGACGCTCTCGAGCAGTACTTC

v_gene: TRBV24-1
abundance: many
j_gene: TRBJ2-1
d_gene: -
CDR3aa: CATSGTGKGVYNEQFF
CDR3nt: TGTGCCACCAGTGGTACAGGGAAAGGGGTTTACAATGAGCAGTTCTTC

v_gene: TRBV7-2
abundance: many
j_gene: TRBJ1-2
d_gene: -
CDR3aa: CASSLAVGVYGYTF
CDR3nt: TGTGCCAGCAGCTTAGCAGTGGGGGTATATGGCTACACCTTC

v_gene: TRBV19
abundance: few
j_gene: TRBJ1-1
d_gene: TRBD1
CDR3aa: CASSPQGGQGNTEAFF
CDR3nt: TGTGCCAGTAGTCCCCAGGGGGGACAGGGGAACACTGAAGCTTTCTTT

v_gene: TRBV20-1
abundance: few
j_gene: TRBJ1-4
d_gene: TRBD1
CDR3aa: CSARAYRGATNEKLFF
CDR3nt: TGCAGTGCTAGAGCGTACAGGGGTGCAACTAATGAAAAACTGTTTTTT

v_gene: TRBV19
abundance: many
j_gene: TRBJ2-2
d_gene: -
CDR3aa: CASSMQTGELFF
CDR3nt: TGTGCCAGTAGTATGCAAACCGGGGAGCTGTTTTTT

v_gene: TRBV5-1
abundance: many
j_gene: TRBJ2-1
d_gene: TRBD2
CDR3aa: CASSPVSGREYNEQFF
CDR3nt: TGCGCCAGCAGCCCGGTTAGCGGGAGAGAATACAATGAGCAGTTCTTC

v_gene: TRBV6-2/TRBV6-3
abundance: many
j_gene: TRBJ1-2
d_gene: TRBD1
CDR3aa: CASSSTGVYGYTF
CDR3nt: TGTGCCAGCAGTTCGACAGGGGTCTATGGCTACACCTTC

v_gene: TRBV12-3/TRBV12-4
abundance: -
j_gene: TRBJ2-5
d_gene: TRBD2
CDR3aa: CASSPRSGSRQETQYF
CDR3nt: TGTGCCAGCAGCCCCAGGAGCGGGAGTCGGCAAGAGACCCAGTACTTC